This TCR beta chain was identified during a study of CD8 T cells in ankylosing spondylitis. The study, taken as a whole, reports: It appeared that ankylosing spondylitis blood was characterized by a TCR beta motif of fewer than ten highly homologous variants.

TCRdb ran MiXCR on the 5' RACE reads and lists one entry per CDR3 protein. The sample lists 750,000 to 850,000 distinct CDR3 sequences, approximately 12% occurring once. A word on this clonotype: Its antigen remains unknown.

This CDR3 has 13 residues. In germline, CDR1 is SNHLY, CDR2 FYNNEI. Trimming took 7 bases from V and 4 from J, leaving 11 bases between them. This sequence joins TRBV2 and TRBJ2-1, with D possibly TRBD1 on 6 matching bases. The material sequenced was blood, either unsorted or a sorted T cell fraction (not recorded which). This TCR was sampled from a male donor with ankylosing spondylitis. CDR3 DNA: TGTGCCAGCACCAGGGACAAGTACAATGAGCAGTTCTTC. It translates to CASTRDKYNEQFF.